The 28 T cell receptor beta chains given below trace back to one sample, sequenced in a study of vaccination effects on CD4 cells after COVID-19. These TCRs are of unknown antigen specificity. The repertoire was sequenced with immunoSEQ multiplex PCR; TCRdb's copy has only in-frame clones and lacks some. This table holds some 16,000 clones, 76% found once. CD4+ T cells specific for antigen were expanded with viral peptide pools by the ViraFEST assay before sequencing. CD4+ T cell isolation took place after 10 days of culture. Participants each got two BNT162b2 or mRNA-1273 vaccine doses. Sample: CD4+ T cells from PBMCs cultured with HCoV-NL63 spike peptides, taken after COVID-19 vaccination. The receptor set was obtained from a human donor who received a COVID-19 vaccine.

CDR3 loop: CSVARDSALYGYTF. The CDR3 DNA reads TGCAGCGTCGCCCGGGACAGCGCACTCTATGGCTACACCTTC. V gene TRBV29-1 combines with J gene TRBJ1-2; 7 bases align to TRBD1. Trimming took 6 bases from V and 4 from J; bases not matched to a gene: 11. The CDR3 sequence is 14 residues long. Germline V gene lookup returns CDR1 SQVTM and CDR2 ANQGSEA. The full variable domain, in which reference TRBV29-1 and TRBJ1-2 provide the parts outside the CDR3, is SAVISQKPSRDICQRGTSLTIQCQVDSQVTMMFWYRQQPGQSLTLIATANQGSEATYESGFVIDKFPISRPNLTFSTLTVSNMSPEDSSIYLCSVARDSALYGYTFGSGTRLTVV.

The V gene is TRBV3-1 (or the pseudogene TRBV3-2), the J gene TRBJ2-1; D remains unclear. Germline CDR1 reads LGHDT; CDR2 reads YNNKEL (reference sequence). This CDR3 comprises 11 residues. Trimming took 7 bases from V and 7 from J, leaving 8 bases between them. In DNA form, the CDR3 reads TGTGCCAGCACCCTCGCGAATGAGCAGTTCTTC. Amino acids: CASTLANEQFF.

The table lists this clone with a count of one. The chain joins TRBV6-2 or TRBV6-3 to TRBJ1-2; a weak D match, TRBD1 (6 bases). CDR3 length: 14 amino acids. With 3 bases removed from V and 8 bases from J, the gap between germline ends came to 16 bases. Germline V gene data show CDR1 as MNHEY and CDR2 as SVGEGT. CDR3 bases: TGTGCCAGCAGTTATAGGGGGGGGCTCCGCGGCTACACCTTC. Its protein is CASSYRGGLRGYTF.

This chain uses TRBV11-2 with TRBJ2-5; D gene unclear. The V gene lost 1 base and the J gene lost 1 base, with 10 bases spanning the gap. Germline assignment: CDR1 SGHAT and CDR2 FQNNGV. There are 15 residues in the CDR3. DNA of the CDR3: TGTGCCAGCAGCTTAGGATCCCGCGGCCAAGAGACCCAGTACTTC. Its protein is CASSLGSRGQETQYF.

The V call is TRBV19, the J call TRBJ2-3; 16 bases are shared with TRBD2. The V segment lost 3 bases and the J segment 9 bases; nucleotides outside the gene matches: 6. The germline gives CDR1 LNHDA, CDR2 SQIVND (reference sequence). The CDR3 has 16 residues. The CDR3 loop reads CASSMGLAGGPRTQYF. The CDR3, as DNA: TGTGCCAGTAGTATGGGACTAGCGGGGGGGCCAAGGACGCAGTATTTT.

The rearrangement links TRBV7-6 to TRBJ1-6; D not resolved. This CDR3 is built from 18 residues. V lost 5 bases and J 10 bases, leaving 27 bases between the germline ends. Germline CDR1 reads SGHVS; CDR2 reads FNYEAQ. CDR3 in amino acids: CASSPELGFNIVPSPLHF. In DNA, the CDR3 is TGTGCCAGCAGCCCTGAACTTGGGTTTAACATCGTTCCCTCACCCCTCCACTTT.

CDR3 sequence reads: CASSFLDNSYEQYF. The CDR3 nucleotides read TGTGCCAGCAGTTTCCTGGACAACTCCTACGAGCAGTACTTC. This chain connects TRBV28 to TRBJ2-7; D is possibly TRBD1 (5 bases). The CDR3 spans 14 residues. Per germline, CDR1 MDHEN and CDR2 SYDVKM. The V and J ends lost 3 bases and 0 bases respectively, with 9 bases between them.

The chain is built from TRBV12-3 or TRBV12-4 and TRBJ2-2; D perhaps matches TRBD2 (5 bases). With 3 bases removed from V and 4 bases from J, the gap between germline ends came to 6 bases. This CDR3 comprises 13 residues. CDR3 amino acids: CASSFSGTGELFF. CDR3 DNA: TGTGCCAGCAGTTTCAGCGGCACCGGGGAGCTGTTTTTT.

This chain links TRBV4-1 with TRBJ2-5; D is perhaps TRBD1 (6 bases). The CDR3 runs to 14 residues. The V end was cut by 3 bases, the J end by 4 bases, with 12 bases between. CDR1 and CDR2 (germline): MGHRA, YSYEKL. The chain's CDR3 is CASSQGSGVETQYF. In nucleotides, the CDR3 is TGCGCCAGCAGCCAGGGGTCAGGGGTAGAGACCCAGTACTTC.

This clone was observed once. The chain carries TRBV14 and TRBJ2-3, with D unclear. Trimming cost V 5 bases and J 4 bases, with 7 bases left between them. The germline V gene encodes CDR1 SGHDN and CDR2 FVKESK. The CDR3 extends over 12 amino acids. CDR3 DNA sequence: TGTGCCAGCAGCAGAGAGGCAGATACGCAGTATTTT. This encodes CASSREADTQYF.

This sequence joins TRBV29-1 and TRBJ2-1; tentative D call: TRBD2 (6 bases). CDR3 length: 13 residues. Germline values: CDR1 SQVTM, CDR2 ANQGSEA. Trimming took 7 bases from V and 3 from J, leaving 13 bases between them. The CDR3 protein is CSGGGTGYNEQFF. The CDR3 DNA reads as TGCAGCGGTGGGGGGACGGGCTACAATGAGCAGTTCTTC.

This clone was detected once. Germline is not matched at one junction end, which may reflect a read error. Here the CDR3 reads CASSLGVGSTDTQYF. The CDR3 DNA is TGTGCTAGCAGCTTAGGGGTCGGCTCCACAGATACGCAGTATTTT. The chain carries TRBV7-7 and TRBJ2-3, with a weak D call TRBD1 (5 bases). CDR1 and CDR2 (germline): SSHAT, FNYEAQ (reference sequence). CDR3 length: 15 residues.

The V and J genes are TRBV29-1 and TRBJ2-1, with 9 bases identical to TRBD2. The CDR3 has 14 amino acids. Germline V lookup: CDR1 SQVTM, CDR2 ANQGSEA. The ends lost 6 bases at V and 7 bases at J; junction bases unmatched: 10. CDR3: CSVGASGVSNEQFF. For the CDR3, the DNA is TGCAGCGTCGGGGCTAGCGGGGTTTCTAATGAGCAGTTCTTC.

This clone was seen once. The CDR3 is CATSDSGDSSYNEQFF. For the CDR3, the DNA is TGTGCCACCAGTGATTCAGGGGATAGCTCCTACAATGAGCAGTTCTTC. The genes are TRBV24-1 and TRBJ2-1; D is possibly TRBD1 (6 bases). V lost 2 bases and J lost 0, with 10 bases in between. Looked up from germline, CDR1 is KGHDR and CDR2 is SFDVKD. There are 16 residues in the CDR3.

The rearrangement joins TRBV3-1 (or the pseudogene TRBV3-2) to TRBJ1-6; D unclear. This CDR3 region has 16 residues. Germline CDR1 reads LGHDT; CDR2 reads YNNKEL (reference sequence). The V end lost 0 bases, the J end lost 9 bases, and 15 bases lay between the germline ends. CDR3 nucleotides: TGTGCCAGCAGCCAAGAATACCCGAAGGTGCCTTCACCCCTCCACTTT. The encoded protein is CASSQEYPKVPSPLHF.

This sequence joins TRBV7-8 and TRBJ2-2, with D uncertain. Germline CDR1 is SGHVS and CDR2 is FQNEAQ. V dropped 1 base and J dropped 5 bases, with 8 bases sitting between them. The CDR3 has 14 amino acids. The CDR3 region is CASSLVVGTGELFF. CDR3 nucleotides: TGTGCCAGCAGCTTAGTAGTGGGGACCGGGGAGCTGTTTTTT. Full variable domain (missing parts from reference TRBV7-8 and TRBJ2-2): GAGVSQSPRYKVAKRGQDVALRCDPISGHVSLFWYQQALGQGPEFLTYFQNEAQLDKSGLPSDRFFAERPEGSVSTLKIQRTQQEDSAVYLCASSLVVGTGELFFGEGSRLTVL.

This CDR3 reads CASSQDRSGNTIYF. DNA of the CDR3: TGTGCCAGCAGCCAAGACAGGTCTGGAAACACCATATATTTT. The chain joins TRBV3-1 (or the pseudogene TRBV3-2) to TRBJ1-3; D remains ambiguous. The V end was cut by 0 bases, the J end by 1 base, with 4 bases between. Germline CDR1 reads LGHDT; CDR2 reads YNNKEL (reference sequence). The CDR3 length is 14 residues.

V usage is TRBV6-1 and J usage is TRBJ1-5, with D possibly TRBD1 on 5 matching bases. Germline CDR1 and CDR2: MNHNS and SASEGT. V was cut by 4 bases and J by 0 bases, with 13 bases left in between. CDR3 size: 16 residues. CDR3 DNA: TGTGCCAGCAGTGGGAGGGGTTCTTATAGCAATCAGCCCCAGCATTTT. Translating it yields CASSGRGSYSNQPQHF.

The chain uses TRBV4-2 and TRBJ2-3; 10 bases map to TRBD2. With V trimmed by 0 bases and J by 3 bases, 3 bases remained unmatched. Per germline, CDR1 LGHNA and CDR2 YNFKEQ. CDR3 length: 16 residues. CDR3 region: CASSQESGGATDTQYF. The CDR3 DNA reads TGTGCCAGCAGCCAAGAAAGCGGGGGGGCGACAGATACGCAGTATTTT.

DNA of the CDR3: TGTGCCAGCAGCCAAGAGGGGGGAGTCAATCAGCCCCAGCATTTT. Its translation is CASSQEGGVNQPQHF. The rearrangement joins TRBV4-2 to TRBJ1-5, with D possibly matching TRBD1 (5 bases). Germline-derived CDR1 and CDR2 are LGHNA and YNFKEQ. This CDR3 has 15 amino acids. The V end lost 0 bases, the J end lost 3 bases, and 9 bases lay between the germline ends.

V and J are TRBV18 and TRBJ1-3; D might be TRBD1 (6 bases). Germline V gene lookup returns CDR1 KGHSH and CDR2 LQKENI. The CDR3 has 16 residues. The V and J ends lost 5 bases and 0 bases respectively, with 14 bases between them. The CDR3 is CASSSTGLDSGNTIYF. CDR3 coding DNA: TGTGCCAGCTCATCGACAGGTTTAGACTCTGGAAACACCATATATTTT.

The chain combines TRBV7-9 with TRBJ2-3; D is ambiguous. The length of the CDR3 is 15 residues. V was cut by 1 base and J by 2 bases, with 10 bases left in between. Per the germline V gene, CDR1 is SEHNR and CDR2 is FQNEAQ (reference sequence). CDR3 amino acids: CASSLEVLSTDTQYF. CDR3 DNA: TGTGCCAGCAGCTTAGAGGTCTTGTCCACAGATACGCAGTATTTT.

The gene calls are TRBV24-1 and TRBJ2-2, with D hard to call. The CDR3 runs 13 residues. V shed 0 bases and J shed 6 bases, with 4 bases lying between them. Per the germline V gene, CDR1 is KGHDR and CDR2 is SFDVKD. In nucleotides, the CDR3 is TGTGCCACCAGTGATTTGGGGGCCGGGGAGCTGTTTTTT. Translation: CATSDLGAGELFF.

V is TRBV30 and J is TRBJ1-4; weak D call: TRBD1 (5 bases). CDR1 and CDR2 (germline): GTSNPN, SVGIG (reference sequence). V was trimmed by 1 base and J by 4 bases, leaving 10 bases between them. The CDR3 covers 14 residues. CDR3 DNA sequence: TGTGCCTGGAGTGGGGGACGAAGTAATGAAAAACTGTTTTTT. Translated: CAWSGGRSNEKLFF.

This rearrangement joins TRBV2 to TRBJ1-5; TRBD1 matches 8 bases. V was clipped by 2 bases and J by 7 bases; unmatched bases: 1. Per germline, CDR1 SNHLY and CDR2 FYNNEI. The CDR3 is made up of 13 amino acids. This chain's CDR3 is CASSEQGAQPQHF. In nucleotides, the CDR3 is TGTGCCAGCAGTGAACAGGGGGCACAGCCCCAGCATTTT.

This chain links TRBV5-6 with TRBJ2-3, with 7 bases that match TRBD2. Germline V lookup: CDR1 SGHDT, CDR2 YYEEEE. The CDR3 extends over 16 amino acids. V shed 0 bases, J shed 2 bases, and the junction held 6 bases outside the gene matches. The CDR3 protein is CASSLVRERSTDTQYF. CDR3 nucleotides: TGTGCCAGCAGCTTGGTGCGGGAGAGATCCACAGATACGCAGTATTTT.

This clone is deemed large. J is TRBJ2-3 and V is TRBV5-1, with D perhaps TRBD2 (7 bases). The CDR3 runs 15 residues. V was cut by 7 bases and J by 1 base, with 16 bases left in between. Germline CDR1 and CDR2: SGHRS and YFSETQ. The CDR3 region is CASQNTGRGTDTQYF. CDR3 coding DNA: TGCGCCAGCCAGAATACAGGGAGGGGCACAGATACGCAGTATTTT.

This chain links TRBV7-2 with TRBJ1-1; TRBD1 matches 8 bases. The CDR3 consists of 15 residues. Germline CDR1 and CDR2: SGHTA and FQGNSA. V lost 5 bases and J lost 4; bases outside the gene matches: 9. CDR3 sequence: CASSHGQGGTTEAFF. The CDR3 nucleotides are TGTGCCAGCAGCCATGGACAGGGTGGTACCACTGAAGCTTTCTTT.